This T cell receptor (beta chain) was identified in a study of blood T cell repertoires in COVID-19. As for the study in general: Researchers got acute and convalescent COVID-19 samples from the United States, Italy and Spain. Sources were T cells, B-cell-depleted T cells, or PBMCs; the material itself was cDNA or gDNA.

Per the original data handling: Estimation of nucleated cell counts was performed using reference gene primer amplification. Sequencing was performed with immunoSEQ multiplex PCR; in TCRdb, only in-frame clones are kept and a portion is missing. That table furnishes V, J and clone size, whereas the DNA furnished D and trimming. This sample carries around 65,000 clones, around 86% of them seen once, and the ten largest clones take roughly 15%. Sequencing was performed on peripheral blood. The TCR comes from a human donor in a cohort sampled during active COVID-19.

This CDR3 reads CASSIVSGGPRTDTQYF. CDR3 DNA sequence: TGTGCCAGTAGTATAGTATCAGGGGGGCCGCGCACAGATACGCAGTATTTT. The chain couples TRBV19 to TRBJ2-3; a weak D match, TRBD1 (7 bases). The CDR3 totals 17 residues. Germline CDR1 LNHDA, CDR2 SQIVND (reference sequence). Trimming cost V 1 base and J 1 base, with 15 bases left between them.